A single sample is the source of the 5 T cell receptor beta chains below, sequenced in a study of lymphopenia after photon versus proton radiotherapy. Clones were sequenced by immunoSEQ multiplex PCR, and TCRdb holds only the in-frame ones, with some missing. The sample records some 20,000 clones, roughly 89% being singletons. This material consisted of peripheral blood, taken from a patient treated with proton-based radiotherapy. These receptors all come from a man older than 75 with esophageal cancer.

The V and J genes are TRBV5-1 and TRBJ1-3; 8 bases are shared with TRBD1. CDR1 SGHRS and CDR2 YFSETQ come from the germline V gene. The CDR3 is 14 amino acids. After removal of 4 bases from V and 7 bases from J, the junction contained 7 bases not matched to a gene. The CDR3 coding sequence is TGCGCCAGCAGCGTGGGACAGGTTGGCAACACCATATATTTT. Its translation: CASSVGQVGNTIYF.

The genes are TRBV6-5 and TRBJ1-6; D remains ambiguous. Germline lookup yields CDR1 MNHEY and CDR2 SVGAGI. CDR3 length: 14 amino acids. V shed 3 bases and J shed 9 bases, with 12 bases lying between them. The CDR3 DNA is TGTGCCAGCAGTTATGGCGGTCTGGGTTCACCCCTCCACTTT. This gives the protein CASSYGGLGSPLHF.

This chain connects TRBV30 to TRBJ1-5, with 8 positions matching TRBD1. The germline V gene has CDR1 GTSNPN and CDR2 SVGIG (reference sequence). Trimming removed 2 bases from V and 11 bases from J; junction bases left unmatched: 8. This CDR3 has 13 amino acids. The CDR3, as DNA: TGTGCCTGGAGTATGGTACAGGGGGAAGCCCAGCATTTT. Its protein product is CAWSMVQGEAQHF.

This sequence joins TRBV6-6 and TRBJ2-7; 8 bases align to TRBD1. The V segment lost 6 bases and the J segment 6 bases; nucleotides outside the gene matches: 16. The germline CDR1 and CDR2 sequences are MNHNY and SVGAGI (reference sequence). The CDR3 extends over 16 amino acids. The DNA for the CDR3 is TGTGCCAGCAGCCCCCTCAGGGGGCGAGCGGGCGGCGAGCAGTACTTC. It is translated as CASSPLRGRAGGEQYF.

The J gene is TRBJ2-6, the V gene TRBV5-1; TRBD1 matches 8 bases. This CDR3 region has 18 residues. Germline V lookup: CDR1 SGHRS, CDR2 YFSETQ. The V and J ends lost 4 bases and 0 bases, in that order; junction bases with no gene match: 9. The CDR3: CASSIGTGGSSGANVLTF. Written as DNA, the CDR3 is TGCGCCAGCAGCATAGGGACAGGCGGTAGCTCTGGGGCCAACGTCCTGACTTTC.